The 3 T cell receptor beta chains reported below all come from one sample, sequenced in a study of tumor and adjacent non-tumor tissue in lung cancer. RNA was extracted from bulk tissue without any cell sorting. The normal lung tissue was taken more than 3 cm from the tumor edge. Three rounds of nested PCR, following a modified ARM-PCR protocol, produced the TCRbeta library. In TCRdb, the multiplex PCR reads were re-called with MiXCR into one record per CDR3 protein. The sample records 80,000 or so distinct CDR3 sequences, roughly 80% being singletons. The sample consisted of distant non-tumor lung tissue. These receptors all come from a man aged 60-69 years with non-small cell lung cancer.

This clonotype was seen many times. This sequence joins TRBV29-1 and TRBJ2-3, with D perhaps TRBD1 (5 bases). CDR3 length: 12 residues. Trimming took off 5 bases at V and 2 bases at J, with 8 bases between the two ends. Germline assignment: CDR1 SQVTM and CDR2 ANQGSEA. Here the CDR3 reads CSVQGLTDTQYF. The CDR3 DNA is TGCAGCGTTCAGGGCCTCACAGATACGCAGTATTTT.

As regards this clonotype: One junction end disagrees with the germline gene, perhaps due to a read error. This chain uses TRBV6-5 with TRBJ2-7; D might be TRBD1 or TRBD2, each matching 5 bases. Germline CDR1 reads MNHEY; CDR2 reads SVGAGI. The length of the CDR3 is 15 residues. CDR3 nucleotide sequence: TGTGCCAGCGTCAATGGGGGAGTCACTTGCTACGAGCAGTACTTT. Encoded protein: CASVNGGVTCYEQYF.

In this sample, this clonotype turned up a few times. Here the CDR3 omits its conserved ending phenylalanine or tryptophan, so a read error is the likely source. This sequence joins TRBV6-1 and TRBJ1-1; no definite D call. V shed 6 bases and J shed 5 bases, with 19 bases lying between them. Germline loops: CDR1 MNHNS, CDR2 SASEGT. The CDR3 is 15 amino acids. The CDR3 DNA follows: TGTGCCAGCAGCGATGGGCCGGGAGCCGGAACTGAAGCTTTCTCT. This codes for CASSDGPGAGTEAFS.